Described below is a single T cell receptor beta chain sequence and its context. Its cognate antigen is unknown. The record originates from a study of Ad26.COV2.S vaccination and SARS-CoV-2 variants. Points from the study as a whole: Recipients of vaccine and of placebo showed similar breadth of their non-spike TCR repertoires.

Treatment denoted: 19 received Ad26.COV2.S at low or high dose, single or two shots; roughly 5 received placebo; per-sample allocation not given. Sampling was done on day 63 after the first vaccine or placebo injection. Per the germline V gene, CDR1 is SGHNT and CDR2 is YENEEA. The germline V and J ends were trimmed by 7 bases and 7 bases, with 14 bases remaining between them. The CDR3 extends over 13 amino acids. Sequencing used immunoSEQ multiplex PCR; TCRdb keeps in-frame clones, though not all of them. The repertoire holds hundreds of thousands of clones, roughly 91% seen once, with around 3.6% in the top ten.

The rearrangement joins TRBV11-3 to TRBJ2-1; TRBD2 might be the D (7 bases). This sequence was found in a person between 18 and 65 years old who received the Ad26.COV2.S COVID-19 vaccine or a placebo. Sequencing used peripheral blood, obtained in a trial of Ad26.COV2.S vaccine versus placebo. The CDR3 DNA sequence: TGTGCCAGCACCCGGGGGGCCGGGAATGAGCAGTTCTTC. The encoded protein is CASTRGAGNEQFF.